This T cell receptor beta chain was observed in a study of T-cell memory formation after mild COVID-19. Study context: Clusters of TCRs were largely donor specific.

Study-level results: Some SARS-CoV-2-responding clones were already detected in memory before infection. The main location of contracting CD4+ clones was CM and EM, and that of contracting CD8+ clones was EMRA. Whether second-wave clones peaking at day 37 were SARS-CoV-2 specific went unconfirmed.

The CDR3 sequence is 15 residues long. The ends were cut back, 4 bases at V and 4 bases at J, with 16 bases in the middle. In germline, CDR1 is MNHNS, CDR2 SASEGT. TCRdb reanalysed the 5' RACE reads using MiXCR and keeps one entry per CDR3 protein. Among approximately 480,000 distinct CDR3 sequences listed, about 20% were seen once. Concerning this clonotype itself: Its antigen is unidentified.

This sequence was found in an adult woman who had mild COVID-19 (a few samples of this study predate the infection). Cell type and time point are not known. The sequenced sample consisted of PBMCs or a T cell subset sorted from them (not recorded which). The rearrangement links TRBV6-1 to TRBJ1-2; D unresolved. This CDR3 is CASSGKGPLFYGYTF. CDR3 bases: TGTGCCAGCAGTGGGAAAGGACCTCTATTCTATGGCTACACCTTC.